Shown below are 5 T cell receptor beta chains from a single sample sequenced in a study of liver allograft versus peripheral blood T cells. The wider study: T cell receptor repertoires in transplanted livers were compared with those in recipients' peripheral blood.

TCRdb ran MiXCR on the reads and lists one entry per CDR3 protein. The sample contains around 6,600 distinct CDR3 sequences, roughly 17% of which appear only once. These receptors originate from a human patient who had a liver transplant. The graft donor may account for some of the T cells.

This clonotype was observed a few times. The V and J genes are TRBV5-4 and TRBJ2-7; D unclear. V was clipped by 0 bases and J by 0 bases, with 10 bases between them. Germline V gene lookup returns CDR1 SGHNT and CDR2 YYREEE (reference sequence). This CDR3 comprises 15 residues. CDR3 loop: CASSLDRRSSYEQYF. Here the CDR3 DNA reads TGTGCCAGCAGCTTGGACAGAAGGAGCTCCTACGAGCAGTACTTC.

A word on this clonotype: This is likely an artifact of a read error, given a far larger clone one base away. The chain recombines TRBV6-2 or TRBV6-3 with TRBJ1-6, with TRBD1 as a possible D gene (6 bases). Germline values: CDR1 MNHEY, CDR2 SVGEGT. The CDR3 consists of 14 residues. The CDR3: CAISTTGSFDPLHF. As DNA, the CDR3 is TGTGCCATCAGTACAACAGGGTCTTTTGATCCCCTCCACTTT.

The J gene is TRBJ2-5, the V gene TRBV20-1; the D is unclear. The germline CDR1 and CDR2 sequences are DFQATT and SNEGSKA (reference sequence). The V end was cut by 2 bases, the J end by 5 bases, with 9 bases between. The CDR3 length is 12 residues. The CDR3 sequence is CSARKGSETQYF. For the CDR3, the DNA is TGCAGTGCTAGAAAAGGGTCCGAGACCCAGTACTTC.

In its sample, this clonotype ranks as medium-sized. The chain has TRBV10-3 and TRBJ1-5; D uncertain. There are 12 residues in the CDR3. The germline V gene has CDR1 ENHRY and CDR2 SYGVKD. Trimming stripped 6 bases from V and 4 bases from J, with 7 bases between. The CDR3 nucleotides are TGTGCCATCAGCTCGAATAATCAGCCCCAGCATTTT. Its protein is CAISSNNQPQHF.

The rearrangement links TRBV19 to TRBJ2-1; TRBD1 matches 9 bases. The CDR3 contains 13 residues. Germline CDR1 LNHDA, CDR2 SQIVND (reference sequence). The V gene end was trimmed by 6 bases and the J gene end by 5 bases; junction bases not matched to a gene: 2. CDR3: CASRRTGDNEQFF. In nucleotides, the CDR3 is TGTGCCAGTAGGCGGACAGGGGACAATGAGCAGTTCTTC.